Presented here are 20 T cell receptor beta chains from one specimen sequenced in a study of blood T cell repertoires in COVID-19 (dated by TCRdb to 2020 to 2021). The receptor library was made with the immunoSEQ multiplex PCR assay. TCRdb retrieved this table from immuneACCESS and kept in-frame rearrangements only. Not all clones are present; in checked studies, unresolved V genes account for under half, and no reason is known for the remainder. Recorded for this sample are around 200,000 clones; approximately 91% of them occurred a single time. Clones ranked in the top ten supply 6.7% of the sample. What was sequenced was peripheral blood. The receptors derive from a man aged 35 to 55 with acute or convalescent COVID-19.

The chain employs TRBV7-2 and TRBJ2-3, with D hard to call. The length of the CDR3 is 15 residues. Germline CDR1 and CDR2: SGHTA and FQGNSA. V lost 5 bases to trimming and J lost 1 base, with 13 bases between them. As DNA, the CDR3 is TGTGCCAGCAGCCCTACGGTGGCGGGCACAGATACGCAGTATTTT. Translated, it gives CASSPTVAGTDTQYF.

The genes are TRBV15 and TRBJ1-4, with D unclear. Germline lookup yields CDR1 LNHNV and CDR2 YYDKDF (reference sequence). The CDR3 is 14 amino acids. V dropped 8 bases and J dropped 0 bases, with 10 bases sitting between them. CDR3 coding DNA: TGTGCCACCGCGCCCCGATCAACTAATGAAAAACTGTTTTTT. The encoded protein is CATAPRSTNEKLFF.

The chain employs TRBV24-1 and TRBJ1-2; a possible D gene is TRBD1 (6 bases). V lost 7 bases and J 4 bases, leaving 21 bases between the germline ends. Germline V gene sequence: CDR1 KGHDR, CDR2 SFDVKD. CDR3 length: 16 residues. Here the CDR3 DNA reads TGTGCCACCAGAACCCCAGGACAGCCTTTATCCTATGGCTACACCTTC. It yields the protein CATRTPGQPLSYGYTF.

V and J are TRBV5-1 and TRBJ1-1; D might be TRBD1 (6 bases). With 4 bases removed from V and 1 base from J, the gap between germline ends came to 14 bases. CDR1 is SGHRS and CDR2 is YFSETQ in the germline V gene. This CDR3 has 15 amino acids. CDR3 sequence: CASSPGQTGNTEAFF. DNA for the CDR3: TGCGCCAGCAGCCCAGGACAGACGGGGAACACTGAAGCTTTCTTT.

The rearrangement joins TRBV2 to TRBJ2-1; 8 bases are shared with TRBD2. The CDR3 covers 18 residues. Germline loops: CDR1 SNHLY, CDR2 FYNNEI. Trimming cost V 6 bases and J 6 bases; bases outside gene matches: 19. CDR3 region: CASSAPGGEGWGFNEQFF. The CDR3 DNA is TGTGCCAGCAGCGCACCCGGGGGGGAAGGTTGGGGCTTCAATGAGCAGTTCTTC.

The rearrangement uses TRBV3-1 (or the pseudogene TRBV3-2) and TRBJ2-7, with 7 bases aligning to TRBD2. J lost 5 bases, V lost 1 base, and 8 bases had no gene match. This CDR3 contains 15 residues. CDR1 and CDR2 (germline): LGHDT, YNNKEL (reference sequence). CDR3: CASSQVVRGWNEQYF. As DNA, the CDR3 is TGTGCCAGCAGCCAAGTCGTGCGGGGGTGGAACGAGCAGTACTTC.

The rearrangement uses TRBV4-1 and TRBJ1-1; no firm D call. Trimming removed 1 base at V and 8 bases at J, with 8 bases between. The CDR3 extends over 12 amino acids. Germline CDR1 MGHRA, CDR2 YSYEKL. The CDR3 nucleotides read TGCGCCAGCAGCCAAGGGGCCAACGAAGCTTTCTTT. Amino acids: CASSQGANEAFF.

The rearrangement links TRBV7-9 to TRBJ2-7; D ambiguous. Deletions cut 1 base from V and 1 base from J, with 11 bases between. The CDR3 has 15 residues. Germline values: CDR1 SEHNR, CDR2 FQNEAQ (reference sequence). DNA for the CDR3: TGTGCCAGCAGCTTAGGGCACCAACCTTCCTACGAGCAGTACTTC. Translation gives CASSLGHQPSYEQYF.

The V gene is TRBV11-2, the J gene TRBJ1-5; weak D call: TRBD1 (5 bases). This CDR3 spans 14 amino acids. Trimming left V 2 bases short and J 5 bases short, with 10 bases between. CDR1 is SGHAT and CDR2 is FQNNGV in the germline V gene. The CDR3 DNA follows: TGTGCCAGCAGCTTAAGTGGGGCCGATCAGCCCCAGCATTTT. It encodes CASSLSGADQPQHF.

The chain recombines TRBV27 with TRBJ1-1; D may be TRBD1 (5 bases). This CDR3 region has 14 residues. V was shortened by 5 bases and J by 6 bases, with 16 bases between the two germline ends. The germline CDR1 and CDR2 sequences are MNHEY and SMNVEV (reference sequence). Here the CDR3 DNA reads TGTGCCAGCAGTACCGCGGGACGCGTCGCTGAAGCTTTCTTT. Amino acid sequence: CASSTAGRVAEAFF.

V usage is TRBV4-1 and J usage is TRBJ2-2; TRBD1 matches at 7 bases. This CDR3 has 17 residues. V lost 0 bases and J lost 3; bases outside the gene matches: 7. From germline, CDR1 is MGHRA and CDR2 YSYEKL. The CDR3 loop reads CASSQDREGAYTGELFF. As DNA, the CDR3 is TGCGCCAGCAGCCAAGATCGTGAGGGGGCTTACACCGGGGAGCTGTTTTTT.

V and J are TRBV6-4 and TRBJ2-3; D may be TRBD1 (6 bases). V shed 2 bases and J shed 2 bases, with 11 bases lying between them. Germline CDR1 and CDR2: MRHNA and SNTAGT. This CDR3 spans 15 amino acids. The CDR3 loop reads CASSDRGSNTDTQYF. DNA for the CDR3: TGTGCCAGCAGTGACAGGGGGTCCAACACAGATACGCAGTATTTT.

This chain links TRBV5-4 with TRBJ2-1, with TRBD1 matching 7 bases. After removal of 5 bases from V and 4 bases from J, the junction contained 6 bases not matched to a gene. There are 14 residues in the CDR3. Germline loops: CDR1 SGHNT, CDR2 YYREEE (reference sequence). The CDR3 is CASRTGTDYNEQFF. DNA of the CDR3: TGTGCCAGCAGGACCGGGACAGATTACAATGAGCAGTTCTTC. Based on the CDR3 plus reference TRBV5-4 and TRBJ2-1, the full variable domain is ETGVTQSPTHLIKTRGQQVTLRCSSQSGHNTVSWYQQALGQGPQFIFQYYREEENGRGNFPPRFSGLQFPNYSSELNVNALELDDSALYLCASRTGTDYNEQFFGPGTRLTVL.

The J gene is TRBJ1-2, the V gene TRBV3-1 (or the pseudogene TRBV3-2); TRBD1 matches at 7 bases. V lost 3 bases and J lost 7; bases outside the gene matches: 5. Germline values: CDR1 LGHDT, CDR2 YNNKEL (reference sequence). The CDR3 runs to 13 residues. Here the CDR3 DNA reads TGTGCCAGCAGCCAGACAGGGTTTGGTGGCTACACCTTC. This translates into CASSQTGFGGYTF.

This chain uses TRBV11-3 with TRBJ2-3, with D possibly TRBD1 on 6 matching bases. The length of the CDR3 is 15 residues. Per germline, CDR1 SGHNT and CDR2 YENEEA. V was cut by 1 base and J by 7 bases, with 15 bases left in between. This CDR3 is CASSLAGDSGNTQYF. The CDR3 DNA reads TGTGCCAGCAGCTTAGCAGGGGATTCAGGAAATACGCAGTATTTT.

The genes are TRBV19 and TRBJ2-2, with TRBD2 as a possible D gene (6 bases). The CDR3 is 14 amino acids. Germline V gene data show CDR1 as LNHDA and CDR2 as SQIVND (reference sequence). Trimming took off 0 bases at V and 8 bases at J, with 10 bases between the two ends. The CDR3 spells CASSIDWGGGELFF. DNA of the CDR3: TGTGCCAGTAGTATAGATTGGGGAGGTGGGGAGCTGTTTTTT.

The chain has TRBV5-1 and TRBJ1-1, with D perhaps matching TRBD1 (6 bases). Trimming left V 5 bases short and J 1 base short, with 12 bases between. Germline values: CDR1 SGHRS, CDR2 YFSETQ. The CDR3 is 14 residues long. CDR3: CASSESTGNTEAFF. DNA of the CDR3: TGCGCCAGCAGTGAATCGACAGGGAACACTGAAGCTTTCTTT.

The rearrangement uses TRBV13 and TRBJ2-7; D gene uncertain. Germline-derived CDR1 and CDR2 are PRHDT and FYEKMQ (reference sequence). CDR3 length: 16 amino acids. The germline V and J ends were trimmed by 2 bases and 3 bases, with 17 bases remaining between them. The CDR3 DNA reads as TGTGCCAGCAGCTTATTGACTGTGGAAGGTGTCTACGAGCAGTACTTC. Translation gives CASSLLTVEGVYEQYF.

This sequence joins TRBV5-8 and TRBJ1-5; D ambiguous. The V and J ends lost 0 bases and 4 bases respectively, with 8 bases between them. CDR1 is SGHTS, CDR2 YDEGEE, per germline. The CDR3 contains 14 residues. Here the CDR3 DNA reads TGTGCCAGCAGCTTGGGTCTCCCGAATCAGCCCCAGCATTTT. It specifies CASSLGLPNQPQHF.

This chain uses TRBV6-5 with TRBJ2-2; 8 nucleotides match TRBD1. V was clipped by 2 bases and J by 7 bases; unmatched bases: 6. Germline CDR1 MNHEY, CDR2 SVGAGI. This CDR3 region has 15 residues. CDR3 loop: CASSYRTGNLGELFF. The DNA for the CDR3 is TGTGCCAGCAGTTACCGGACAGGGAACCTCGGGGAGCTGTTTTTT.